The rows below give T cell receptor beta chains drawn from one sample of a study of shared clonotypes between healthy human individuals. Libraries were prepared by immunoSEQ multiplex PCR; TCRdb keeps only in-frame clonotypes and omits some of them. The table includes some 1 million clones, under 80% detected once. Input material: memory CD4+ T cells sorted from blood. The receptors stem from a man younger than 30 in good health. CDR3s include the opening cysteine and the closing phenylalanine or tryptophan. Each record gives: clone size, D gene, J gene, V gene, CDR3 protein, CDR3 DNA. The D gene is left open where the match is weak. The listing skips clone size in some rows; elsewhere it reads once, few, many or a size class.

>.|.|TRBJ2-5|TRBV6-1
CATQQDQETQYF
TGTGCCACCCAACAGGATCAAGAGACCCAGTACTTC
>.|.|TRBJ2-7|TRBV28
CASSLYSHPYEQYF
TGTGCCAGCAGTTTATACAGTCATCCCTACGAGCAGTACTTC
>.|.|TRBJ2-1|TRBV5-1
CASSLYSALPLTYNEQFF
TGCGCCAGCAGCTTGTACTCCGCACTCCCTCTTACTTACAATGAGCAGTTCTTC
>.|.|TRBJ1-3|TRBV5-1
CASSLGGSGNTIYF
TGCGCCAGCAGCTTGGGGGGATCAGGAAACACCATATATTTT
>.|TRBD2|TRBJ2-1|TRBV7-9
CASSPGTSGKGNEQFF
TGTGCCAGCAGCCCCGGGACTAGCGGGAAGGGCAATGAGCAGTTCTTC
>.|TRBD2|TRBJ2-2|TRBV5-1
CASSLLAGGDTGELFF
TGCGCCAGCAGCTTACTAGCGGGAGGAGACACCGGGGAGCTGTTTTTT
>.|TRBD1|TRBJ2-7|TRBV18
CASSPPGQGAEYEQYF
TGTGCCAGCTCACCCCCCGGACAGGGGGCTGAGTACGAGCAGTACTTC
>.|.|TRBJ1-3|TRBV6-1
CASSELPQESGNTIYF
TGTGCCAGCAGTGAACTCCCGCAGGAGTCTGGAAACACCATATATTTT
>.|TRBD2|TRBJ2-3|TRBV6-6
CASSLQRGGTDTQYF
TGTGCCAGCAGTTTACAGCGGGGCGGCACAGATACGCAGTATTTT
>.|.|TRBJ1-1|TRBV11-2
CASSFGGFTEAFF
TGTGCCAGCAGCTTTGGGGGGTTCACTGAAGCTTTCTTT
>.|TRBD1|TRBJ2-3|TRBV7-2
CASSTTGGQGDTQYF
TGTGCCAGCAGTACCACAGGGGGCCAGGGAGATACGCAGTATTTT
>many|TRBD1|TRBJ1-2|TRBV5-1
CASSSHGTQGYGYTF
TGCGCCAGCAGCTCCCACGGGACACAGGGGTATGGCTACACCTTC
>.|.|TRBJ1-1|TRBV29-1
CSVKGPGGAMRNTEAFF
TGCAGCGTCAAGGGTCCCGGGGGCGCGATGAGGAACACTGAAGCTTTCTTT
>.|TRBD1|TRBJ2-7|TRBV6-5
CASRNRQGSYEQYF
TGTGCCAGCAGGAACAGACAGGGGTCCTACGAGCAGTACTTC
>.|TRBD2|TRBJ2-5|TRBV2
CASTEAGGPQETQYF
TGTGCCAGCACGGAAGCGGGGGGGCCTCAAGAGACCCAGTACTTC
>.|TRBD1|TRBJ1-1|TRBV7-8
CASSPQGGMNTEAFF
TGTGCCAGCAGCCCTCAGGGGGGGATGAACACTGAAGCTTTCTTT
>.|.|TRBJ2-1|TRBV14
CASSQVAPIGEQFF
TGTGCCAGCAGCCAAGTCGCGCCGATTGGTGAGCAGTTCTTC
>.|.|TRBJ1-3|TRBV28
CASTLGTGNTIYF
TGTGCCAGCACCCTTGGGACTGGAAACACCATATATTTT
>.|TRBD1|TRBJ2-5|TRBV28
CASGRGQVKETQYF
TGTGCCAGCGGTCGAGGACAGGTAAAAGAGACCCAGTACTTC
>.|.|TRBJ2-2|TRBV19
CASSIGGGNTGELFF
TGTGCCAGTAGTATAGGAGGGGGGAACACCGGGGAGCTGTTTTTT
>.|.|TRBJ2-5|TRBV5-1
CASSLRGGGEGKTQYF
TGCGCCAGCAGCTTACGGGGAGGCGGCGAGGGGAAGACCCAGTACTTC
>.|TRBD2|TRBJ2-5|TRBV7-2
CASSLSSGSGKETQYF
TGTGCCAGCAGCTTGAGTAGCGGGAGCGGGAAAGAGACCCAGTACTTC
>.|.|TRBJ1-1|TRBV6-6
CASTKNREGSEAFF
TGTGCCAGTACTAAAAACCGGGAGGGCTCTGAAGCTTTCTTT
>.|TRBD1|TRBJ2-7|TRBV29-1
CSVETPTKTGEGSEQYF
TGCAGCGTTGAGACACCAACGAAGACAGGGGAAGGTTCCGAGCAGTACTTC
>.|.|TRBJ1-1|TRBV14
CASSLQGNTEAFF
TGTGCCAGCAGTCTACAGGGGAACACTGAAGCTTTCTTT
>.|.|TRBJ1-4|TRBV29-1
CSVAEGSSRTNEKLFF
TGCAGCGTTGCCGAGGGAAGTAGCAGAACTAATGAAAAACTGTTTTTT
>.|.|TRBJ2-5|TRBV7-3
CASSAQGSETQYF
TGTGCCAGCAGCGCACAGGGAAGTGAGACCCAGTACTTC
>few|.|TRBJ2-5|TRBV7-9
CASSLASPLSLETQYF
TGTGCCAGCAGCTTGGCTAGTCCCCTGTCTCTTGAGACCCAGTACTTC
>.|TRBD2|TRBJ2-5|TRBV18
CASSQGLAGGPGQETQYF
TGTGCCAGCTCGCAAGGACTAGCGGGGGGGCCGGGCCAAGAGACCCAGTACTTC
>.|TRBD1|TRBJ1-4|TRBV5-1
CASTSGTGFEKLFF
TGCGCCAGCACGTCCGGGACAGGGTTTGAAAAACTGTTTTTT
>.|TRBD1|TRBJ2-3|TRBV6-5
CASSGDSKRDTQYF
TGTGCCAGCAGCGGGGACAGTAAAAGAGATACGCAGTATTTT
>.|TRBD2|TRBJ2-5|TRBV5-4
CASSWTSGTFKEETQYF
TGTGCCAGCAGCTGGACTAGCGGGACCTTCAAAGAAGAGACCCAGTACTTC
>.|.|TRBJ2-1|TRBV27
CASSASLGVTYNEQFF
TGTGCCAGCAGTGCCAGCCTGGGGGTGACCTACAATGAGCAGTTCTTC
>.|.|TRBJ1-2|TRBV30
CAWSRDINYGYTF
TGTGCCTGGAGTAGGGACATTAACTATGGCTACACCTTC
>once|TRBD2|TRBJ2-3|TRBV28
CASSPAGGPTDTQYF
TGTGCCAGCAGTCCCGCGGGGGGGCCAACAGATACGCAGTATTTT
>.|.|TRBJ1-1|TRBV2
CASSENGGTEAFF
TGTGCCAGCAGTGAAAACGGGGGTACTGAAGCTTTCTTT
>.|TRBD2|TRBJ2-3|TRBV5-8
CASSFSGGSTDTQYF
TGTGCCAGCAGCTTTAGCGGGGGAAGCACAGATACGCAGTATTTT
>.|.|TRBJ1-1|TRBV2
CASREGSLEAFF
TGTGCCAGCAGAGAGGGGTCTCTCGAGGCTTTCTTT
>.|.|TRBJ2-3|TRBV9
CASSVEGKWADTQYF
TGTGCCAGCAGCGTAGAGGGGAAGTGGGCAGATACGCAGTATTTT
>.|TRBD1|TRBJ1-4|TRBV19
CASSILRQGAREKLFF
TGTGCCAGTAGTATCCTCCGACAGGGGGCGCGGGAAAAACTGTTTTTT
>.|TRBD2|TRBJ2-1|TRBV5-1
CASSFSGTSYNEQFF
TGCGCCAGCAGCTTCTCCGGGACTAGCTACAATGAGCAGTTCTTC
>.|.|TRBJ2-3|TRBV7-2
CASSLDFTDTQYF
TGTGCCAGCAGCTTAGATTTTACAGATACGCAGTATTTT
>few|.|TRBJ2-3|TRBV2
CASKSDSHTDTQYF
TGTGCCAGCAAATCGGACAGCCACACAGATACGCAGTATTTT